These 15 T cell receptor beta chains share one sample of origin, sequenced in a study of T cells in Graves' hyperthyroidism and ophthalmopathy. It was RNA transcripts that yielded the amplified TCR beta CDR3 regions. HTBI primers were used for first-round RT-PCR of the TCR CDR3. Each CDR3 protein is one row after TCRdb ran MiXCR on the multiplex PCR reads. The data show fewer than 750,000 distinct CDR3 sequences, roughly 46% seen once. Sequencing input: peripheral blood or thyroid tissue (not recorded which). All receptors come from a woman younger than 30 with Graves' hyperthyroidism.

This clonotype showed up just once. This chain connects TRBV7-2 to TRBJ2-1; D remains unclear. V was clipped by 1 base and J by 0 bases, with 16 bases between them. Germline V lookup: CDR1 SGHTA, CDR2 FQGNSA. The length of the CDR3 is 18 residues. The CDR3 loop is CASSLGFQARISYNEQFF. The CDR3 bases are TGTGCCAGCAGCTTAGGCTTCCAGGCGCGTATCTCCTACAATGAGCAGTTCTTC.

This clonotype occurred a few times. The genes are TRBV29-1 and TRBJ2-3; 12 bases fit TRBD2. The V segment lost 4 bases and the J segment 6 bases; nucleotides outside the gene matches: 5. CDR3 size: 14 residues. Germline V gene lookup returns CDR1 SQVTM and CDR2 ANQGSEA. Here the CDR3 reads CSVGLAGVMDTQYF. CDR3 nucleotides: TGCAGCGTTGGACTAGCGGGAGTTATGGATACGCAGTATTTT.

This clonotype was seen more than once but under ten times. The CDR3 here is CASSQGKGRHTNYGYTF. CDR3 nucleotides: TGCGCCAGCAGCCAAGGGAAGGGACGGCACACTAACTATGGCTACACCTTC. The V gene is TRBV4-1, the J gene TRBJ1-2; possibly TRBD1 for D (5 bases). Between the trimmed V and J ends, which lost 1 base and 0 bases, there was a span of 15 bases. Per germline, CDR1 MGHRA and CDR2 YSYEKL. The CDR3 length is 17 residues.

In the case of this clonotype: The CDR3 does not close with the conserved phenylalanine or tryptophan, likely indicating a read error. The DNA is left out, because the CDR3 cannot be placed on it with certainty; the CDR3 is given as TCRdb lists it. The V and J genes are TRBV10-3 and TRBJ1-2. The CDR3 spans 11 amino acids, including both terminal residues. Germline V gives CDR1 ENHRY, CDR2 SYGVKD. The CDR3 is CAISGYMGTTY.

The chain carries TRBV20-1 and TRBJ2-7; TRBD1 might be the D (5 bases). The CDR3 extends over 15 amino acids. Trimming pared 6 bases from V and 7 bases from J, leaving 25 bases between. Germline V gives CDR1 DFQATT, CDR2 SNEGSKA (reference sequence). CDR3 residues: CSARTSQAPYNEQYF. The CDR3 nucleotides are TGCAGTGCCCGAACATCACAGGCACCCTACAATGAGCAGTACTTC.

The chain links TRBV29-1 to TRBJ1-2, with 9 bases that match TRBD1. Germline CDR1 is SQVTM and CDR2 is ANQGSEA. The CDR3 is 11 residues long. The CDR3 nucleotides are TGCAGTTTCAGGACAGGGGATGGCTACACCTTC. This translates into CSFRTGDGYTF.

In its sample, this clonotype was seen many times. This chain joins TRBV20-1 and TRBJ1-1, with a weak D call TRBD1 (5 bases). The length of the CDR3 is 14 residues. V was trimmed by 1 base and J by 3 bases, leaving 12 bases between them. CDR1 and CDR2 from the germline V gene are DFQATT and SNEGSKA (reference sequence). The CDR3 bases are TGCAGTGCTAGAGTAGGCAGGGCAGACACTGAAGCTTTCTTT. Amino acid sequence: CSARVGRADTEAFF.

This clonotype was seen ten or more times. Written as DNA, the CDR3 is TGTGCCAGTAGTCTCCGACTAGCGGGTTCGGACGAGCAGTACTTC. Translated: CASSLRLAGSDEQYF. The chain links TRBV19 to TRBJ2-7, with TRBD2 identical over 10 bases. The CDR3 is made up of 15 amino acids. The trim removed 5 bases at V and 5 bases at J, leaving 9 bases unmatched. CDR1 is LNHDA and CDR2 is SQIVND in the germline V gene (reference sequence).

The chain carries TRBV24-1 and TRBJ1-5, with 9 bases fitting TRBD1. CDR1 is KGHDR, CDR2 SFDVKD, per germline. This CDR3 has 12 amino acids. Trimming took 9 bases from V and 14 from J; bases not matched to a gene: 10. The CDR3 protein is CATQGQGMSEHF. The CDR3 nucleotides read TGTGCCACCCAAGGACAGGGGATGAGTGAGCATTTT.

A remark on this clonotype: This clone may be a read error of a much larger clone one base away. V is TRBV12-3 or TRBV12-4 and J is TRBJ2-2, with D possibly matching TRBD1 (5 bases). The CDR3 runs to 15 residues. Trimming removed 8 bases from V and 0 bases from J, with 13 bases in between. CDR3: CASGSTAPNTGELFF. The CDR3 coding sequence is TGTGCCAGCGGCTCGACAGCCCCGAACACCGGGGAGCTGTTTTTT.

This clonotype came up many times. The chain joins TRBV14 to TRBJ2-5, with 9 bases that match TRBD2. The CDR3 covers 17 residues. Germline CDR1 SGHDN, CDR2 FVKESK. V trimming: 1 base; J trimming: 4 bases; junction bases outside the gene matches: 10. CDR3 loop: CASSQGLLAGLLETQYF. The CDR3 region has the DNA TGTGCCAGCAGCCAAGGTTTGCTAGCGGGATTGTTAGAGACCCAGTACTTC.

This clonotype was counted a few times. This CDR3 is CAGKRESDTQYF. CDR3 nucleotides: TGTGCCGGAAAGCGGGAGTCAGATACGCAGTATTTT. The chain recombines TRBV2 with TRBJ2-3; 8 bases agree with TRBD2. V dropped 11 bases and J dropped 4; count of bases not matched to a gene: 5. Germline V CDR1 and CDR2: SNHLY, FYNNEI. The CDR3 is 12 amino acids.

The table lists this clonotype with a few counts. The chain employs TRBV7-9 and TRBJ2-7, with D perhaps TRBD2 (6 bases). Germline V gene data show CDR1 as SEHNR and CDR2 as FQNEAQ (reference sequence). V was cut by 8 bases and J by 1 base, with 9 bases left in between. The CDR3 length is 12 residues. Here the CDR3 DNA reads TGTGCCAGCGGGGGGACTTCCTACGAGCAGTACTTC. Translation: CASGGTSYEQYF.

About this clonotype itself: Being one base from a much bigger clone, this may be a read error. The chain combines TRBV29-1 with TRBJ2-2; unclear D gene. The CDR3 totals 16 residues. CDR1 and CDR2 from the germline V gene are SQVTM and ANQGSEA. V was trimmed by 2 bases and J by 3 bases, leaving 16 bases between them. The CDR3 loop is CSVEWSASGDTGELFF. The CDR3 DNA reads TGCAGCGTTGAATGGTCGGCTAGTGGGGACACCGGGGAGCTGTTTTTT.

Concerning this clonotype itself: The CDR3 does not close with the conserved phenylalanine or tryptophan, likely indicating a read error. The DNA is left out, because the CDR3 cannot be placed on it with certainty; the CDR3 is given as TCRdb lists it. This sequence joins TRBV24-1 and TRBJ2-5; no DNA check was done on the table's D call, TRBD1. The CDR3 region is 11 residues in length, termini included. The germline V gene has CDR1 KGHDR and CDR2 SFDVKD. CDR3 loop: CATGDRTGGFS.